A selection of T cell receptor beta chains follows, all from one sample in a study of shared clonotypes between healthy human individuals. Produced via immunoSEQ multiplex PCR; TCRdb's table is partial and in-frame only. The repertoire holds under 1,900,000 clones, approximately 98.5% seen once, with 0.36% in the top ten. Material: naive CD4+ T cells sorted from blood. The source of these receptors is a man aged 30-40 years in good health. Both conserved end residues are part of each CDR3. Fields, in order: D gene, V gene, J gene, clone size, CDR3 protein, CDR3 DNA. A D gene is named only where the DNA matches it firmly. Clone size appears in some rows only: once, few, many, or a class for an expanded clone.

TRBD2,TRBV5-4,TRBJ2-2,NA,CASSLGLAGTGELFF,TGTGCCAGCAGCTTGGGACTAGCGGGCACCGGGGAGCTGTTTTTT
TRBD2,TRBV5-1,TRBJ2-7,NA,CASSGGLAAYEQYF,TGCGCCAGCAGCGGGGGACTAGCAGCCTACGAGCAGTACTTC
TRBD1,TRBV5-5,TRBJ2-2,NA,CASSLLGQMNTGELFF,TGTGCCAGCAGCTTGTTGGGACAGATGAACACCGGGGAGCTGTTTTTT
NA,TRBV7-2,TRBJ2-1,NA,CASSFNRDLSYNEQFF,TGTGCCAGCAGCTTTAATCGGGACTTGTCCTACAATGAGCAGTTCTTC
TRBD1,TRBV6-1,TRBJ1-2,NA,CARIRTGNNYGYTF,TGTGCCAGAATAAGGACAGGGAATAACTATGGCTACACCTTC
NA,TRBV5-1,TRBJ1-2,NA,CASSLEVTSVSYGYTF,TGCGCCAGCAGCTTGGAGGTAACCAGCGTCTCCTATGGCTACACCTTC
TRBD2,TRBV25-1,TRBJ2-2,NA,CASTGLAGVRTGELFF,TGTGCCAGCACGGGACTAGCGGGAGTGCGCACCGGGGAGCTGTTTTTT
TRBD1,TRBV9,TRBJ2-6,NA,CASTLQGSSSGANVLTF,TGTGCCAGCACCTTACAGGGGAGCAGCTCTGGGGCCAACGTCCTGACTTTC
TRBD2,TRBV15,TRBJ2-1,NA,CATSRGLGLAGNNEQFF,TGTGCCACCAGCAGGGGCCTGGGACTAGCGGGGAACAATGAGCAGTTCTTC
TRBD1,TRBV27,TRBJ2-7,NA,CASSSPGQASYEQYF,TGTGCCAGCAGTTCCCCGGGACAGGCCTCCTACGAGCAGTACTTC
NA,TRBV9,TRBJ1-3,NA,CASSVGFQADSGNTIYF,TGTGCCAGCAGCGTAGGTTTCCAGGCAGACTCTGGAAACACCATATATTTT
TRBD1,TRBV10-2,TRBJ1-5,NA,CASSDRTGNQPQHF,TGCGCCAGCAGTGACCGGACAGGGAACCAGCCCCAGCATTTT
NA,TRBV6-1,TRBJ2-7,NA,CASSEVGGWLDEQYF,TGTGCCAGCAGTGAAGTTGGGGGCTGGTTAGACGAGCAGTACTTC
NA,TRBV15,TRBJ1-1,NA,CATSRDGREAFF,TGTGCCACCAGCAGAGATGGCCGGGAAGCTTTCTTT
NA,TRBV18,TRBJ1-5,once,CASSPGQNNQPQHF,TGTGCCAGCTCACCAGGGCAGAACAATCAGCCCCAGCATTTT
NA,TRBV27,TRBJ2-7,NA,CASRFAGRSYEQYF,TGTGCCAGCAGATTCGCGGGACGCTCCTACGAGCAGTACTTC
TRBD1,TRBV5-1,TRBJ2-7,NA,CASTRTGVTYEQYF,TGCGCCAGCACCCGGACAGGGGTAACCTACGAGCAGTACTTC
TRBD2,TRBV13,TRBJ2-1,NA,CASSNKREGHPEQFF,TGTGCCAGCAGCAACAAGCGGGAGGGCCATCCTGAGCAGTTCTTC
TRBD1,TRBV27,TRBJ1-1,NA,CASSLRTGLNTEAFF,TGTGCCAGCAGCCTAAGGACAGGTTTGAACACTGAAGCTTTCTTT
NA,TRBV5-1,TRBJ2-1,NA,CASSLTLLSEQFF,TGCGCCAGCAGCTTAACCCTCCTCAGTGAGCAGTTCTTC
NA,TRBV28,TRBJ1-5,NA,CASSVRRGGNQPQHF,TGTGCCAGCAGTGTACGGAGGGGAGGCAATCAGCCCCAGCATTTT
NA,TRBV7-2,TRBJ2-4,NA,CASSSSLAKNIQYF,TGTGCCAGCAGCTCCTCGCTAGCCAAAAACATTCAGTACTTC
NA,TRBV15,TRBJ1-5,NA,CATSRSRNNQPQHF,TGTGCCACCAGCAGAAGCAGAAACAATCAGCCCCAGCATTTT